The rows below give T cell receptor beta chains drawn from one sample of a study of blood T cell repertoires in COVID-19. Measured with immunoSEQ multiplex PCR; TCRdb has only the in-frame clones, and not every one. The sample yields about 180,000 clones, 80% to 90% seen once. Sequences were obtained from peripheral blood. These receptors all stem from a man aged 18 to 35 who had recovered from COVID-19. The CDR3 runs from the conserved cysteine through the conserved F or W. Each record gives: clone size, D gene, V gene, J gene, CDR3 DNA, CDR3 protein. A D gene is named only where the DNA matches it firmly. The size entry is marked missing in some rows and otherwise reads once, few, many or a size class.

-	-	TRBV24-1	TRBJ1-1	TGTGCCACCAGTGAACTTGAGGGGGAGGGAGCTTTCTTT	CATSELEGEGAFF
-	-	TRBV7-2	TRBJ2-3	TGTGCCAGCAGCCCGGGACTTGGCGGGACCTCAGATACGCAGTATTTT	CASSPGLGGTSDTQYF
-	TRBD2	TRBV6-6	TRBJ2-7	TGTGCCAGCACGGGGGGCTACGAGCAGTACTTC	CASTGGYEQYF
-	-	TRBV4-3	TRBJ1-1	TGCGCCAGCAACCACGGCAGCGCGAACACTGAAGCTTTCTTT	CASNHGSANTEAFF
-	-	TRBV7-2	TRBJ2-7	TGTGCCAGCAGCTTAAGTATCGAGGAAGAGCAGTACTTC	CASSLSIEEEQYF
few	TRBD2	TRBV6-2/TRBV6-3	TRBJ2-7	TGTGCCAGCAGTTTATGGACTAGCGGGACCTACGAGCAGTACTTC	CASSLWTSGTYEQYF
-	TRBD2	TRBV18	TRBJ2-5	TGTGCCAGCTCACCGCTATCTAGCGGGAGGGCCTCCCAAGAGACCCAGTACTTC	CASSPLSSGRASQETQYF
-	-	TRBV7-9	TRBJ1-5	TGTGCCAGCAGCTTAGCCAGTAATCAGCCCCAGCATTTT	CASSLASNQPQHF
-	-	TRBV30	TRBJ1-2	TGTGCCTGGAATGGAGTTGGTGGCTACACCTTC	CAWNGVGGYTF
-	-	TRBV18	TRBJ2-2	TGTGCCAGCTCACTGATTCAGGCCGGAACCGGGGAGCTGTTTTTT	CASSLIQAGTGELFF
-	-	TRBV28	TRBJ1-5	TGTGCCAGCGGAATGGGGTACGGACACCTGGGCAATCAGCCCCAGCATTTT	CASGMGYGHLGNQPQHF
-	-	TRBV10-1	TRBJ2-1	TGCGCCAGCGGCGGATTGAGTACCTATGAGCAGTTCTTC	CASGGLSTYEQFF
-	TRBD1	TRBV5-1	TRBJ2-7	TGCGCCAGCACCTCGGGACAGGGTCTCTACGAGCAGTACTTC	CASTSGQGLYEQYF
-	TRBD2	TRBV5-1	TRBJ2-2	TGCGCCAGCTTGAGTAGCGGGGGAAACACCGGGGAGCTGTTTTTT	CASLSSGGNTGELFF
-	-	TRBV29-1	TRBJ2-3	TGCAGCGTTCATATTAGCGGTAGCACAGATACGCAGTATTTT	CSVHISGSTDTQYF
-	TRBD1	TRBV27	TRBJ2-7	TGTGCCAGCAGAAGGACAGGGGGAGAATCCTACGAGCAGTACTTC	CASRRTGGESYEQYF
-	TRBD2	TRBV5-1	TRBJ2-5	TGCGCCAGCAGCTTTCGACTAGCGGGAGAGGAGACCCAGTACTTC	CASSFRLAGEETQYF
-	TRBD1	TRBV7-6	TRBJ2-7	TGTGCCAGCAGCTTTGGAACAGGGGCCTACGAGCAGTACTTC	CASSFGTGAYEQYF
-	TRBD2	TRBV10-3	TRBJ2-3	TGTGCCATCAGCGGGACTAGCGAGGGGGGTGTGCAGTATTTT	CAISGTSEGGVQYF
-	TRBD1	TRBV2	TRBJ2-3	TGTGCCAGCGCAGTACAGGGGAGCACAGATACGCAGTATTTT	CASAVQGSTDTQYF
-	TRBD2	TRBV4-1	TRBJ2-4	TGCGCCAGCAGCCAACCGGGACTAGACTACATTCAGTACTTC	CASSQPGLDYIQYF
few	-	TRBV6-5	TRBJ2-7	TGTGCCAGCAGTTACCGACAGGCCTACGAGCAGTACTTC	CASSYRQAYEQYF
once	TRBD2	TRBV5-6	TRBJ2-6	TGTGCCAGCAGCTTCGGGAGGAGGGCTGGGGCCAACGTCCTGACTTTC	CASSFGRRAGANVLTF
once	-	TRBV18	TRBJ1-4	TGTGCCAGCTCACCATTTGCGGGTGAAAAACTGTTTTTT	CASSPFAGEKLFF
-	-	TRBV12-3/TRBV12-4	TRBJ2-7	TGTGCCAGCAGTTTTTCCTACTACGAGCAGTACTTC	CASSFSYYEQYF
-	-	TRBV29-1	TRBJ1-1	TGCAGCGTTCGGTGGAGAATGAACACTGAAGCTTTCTTT	CSVRWRMNTEAFF
-	-	TRBV4-3	TRBJ2-7	TGCGCCAGCAGCCAAGAGGTCGGGGGCTACGAGCAGTACTTC	CASSQEVGGYEQYF
-	TRBD1	TRBV9	TRBJ2-3	TGTGCCAGCAGCGCCTATACAGGGGTGGGCACAGATACGCAGTATTTT	CASSAYTGVGTDTQYF
-	-	TRBV15	TRBJ2-1	TGTGCCACCAGCAGTCGCGGCAATGAGCAGTTCTTC	CATSSRGNEQFF
-	TRBD2	TRBV2	TRBJ2-2	TGTGCCATACTAGCGGGGATGAACACCGGGGAGCTGTTTTTT	CAILAGMNTGELFF
-	TRBD2	TRBV7-2	TRBJ2-7	TGTGCCAGCGGTAAGGGAACTAGCGGTTCCTACGAGCAGTACTTC	CASGKGTSGSYEQYF
-	-	TRBV12-3/TRBV12-4	TRBJ1-3	TGTGCCAGCAGCTCAGGGGGAAACACCATATATTTT	CASSSGGNTIYF